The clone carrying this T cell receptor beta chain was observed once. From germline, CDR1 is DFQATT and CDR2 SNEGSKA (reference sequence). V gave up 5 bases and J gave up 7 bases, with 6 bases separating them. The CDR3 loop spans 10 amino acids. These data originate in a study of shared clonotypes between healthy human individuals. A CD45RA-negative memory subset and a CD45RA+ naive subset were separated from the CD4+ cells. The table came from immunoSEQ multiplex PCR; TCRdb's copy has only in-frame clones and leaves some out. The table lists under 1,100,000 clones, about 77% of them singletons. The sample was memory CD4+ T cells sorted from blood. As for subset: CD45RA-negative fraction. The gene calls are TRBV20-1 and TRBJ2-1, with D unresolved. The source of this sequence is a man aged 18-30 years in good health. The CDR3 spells CSAPENEQFF. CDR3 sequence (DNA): TGCAGTGCTCCCGAGAATGAGCAGTTCTTC.